These 20 T cell receptor beta chains share one sample of origin, sequenced in a study of T cell responses to AZD1222 COVID-19 vaccine. Some clones are missing from TCRdb's copy, which holds only in-frame ones; the method was immunoSEQ multiplex PCR. The repertoire holds about 170,000 clones, with roughly nine tenths as singletons. The material sequenced was peripheral blood, taken on day 0 of AZD1222 vaccination. The receptors come from an adult in good health.

The chain is built from TRBV4-1 and TRBJ1-2; D is undetermined. Per the germline V gene, CDR1 is MGHRA and CDR2 is YSYEKL. This CDR3 has 18 residues. Trimming left V 0 bases short and J 3 bases short, with 20 bases between. This CDR3 reads CASSQDEVGTPGDYGYTF. CDR3 coding DNA: TGCGCCAGCAGCCAAGACGAGGTTGGAACCCCCGGGGACTATGGCTACACCTTC.

CDR3 nucleotide sequence: TGTGCCAGCAGCTTACTAGCGGGGACGGAGACCCAGTACTTC. The encoded protein is CASSLLAGTETQYF. This chain uses TRBV7-2 with TRBJ2-5; TRBD2 matches 9 bases. The V segment lost 2 bases and the J segment 5 bases; nucleotides outside the gene matches: 3. The CDR3 has 14 amino acids. Germline loops: CDR1 SGHTA, CDR2 FQGNSA.

J is TRBJ2-7 and V is TRBV19; D is perhaps TRBD1 (5 bases). The germline V gene has CDR1 LNHDA and CDR2 SQIVND (reference sequence). Trimming pared 2 bases from V and 3 bases from J, leaving 17 bases between. The CDR3 extends over 16 amino acids. The CDR3 DNA follows: TGTGCCAGTAGTATAACCGGACACCCGGACATCTACGAGCAGTACTTC. It encodes CASSITGHPDIYEQYF.

This rearrangement joins TRBV5-1 to TRBJ2-3, with D maybe TRBD2 (5 bases). CDR1 and CDR2 from the germline V gene are SGHRS and YFSETQ. V was pared by 4 bases and J by 5 bases, with 11 bases between. The CDR3 runs 13 residues. The CDR3 reads CASSGLGRDTQYF. The CDR3 bases are TGCGCCAGCAGCGGTCTAGGGAGAGATACGCAGTATTTT.

The CDR3 region has the DNA TGTGCCAGCAGGGCAGGGGGAGGCAATCAGCCCCAGCATTTT. Its translation: CASRAGGGNQPQHF. The V call is TRBV27, the J call TRBJ1-5, with 7 bases aligning to TRBD1. Germline CDR1 is MNHEY and CDR2 is SMNVEV (reference sequence). V was pared by 6 bases and J by 2 bases, with 4 bases of the junction left unmatched. This CDR3 spans 14 amino acids.

V gene TRBV19 combines with J gene TRBJ1-4; D possibly corresponds to TRBD1 (5 bases). Deletions cut 2 bases from V and 10 bases from J, with 17 bases between. Germline loops: CDR1 LNHDA, CDR2 SQIVND (reference sequence). The CDR3 is 15 amino acids. Written as DNA, the CDR3 is TGTGCCAGTAGTATATCTGGGCAGGGAAGGGCAAAACTGTTTTTT. It translates to CASSISGQGRAKLFF.

The rearrangement joins TRBV25-1 to TRBJ2-2; tentatively, D is TRBD1 or TRBD2 (5 bases each). Per the germline V gene, CDR1 is MGHDK and CDR2 is SYGVNS. The length of the CDR3 is 15 residues. The ends were cut back, 5 bases at V and 2 bases at J, with 12 bases in the middle. In DNA, the CDR3 is TGTGCCAGCAGTATTGGGGACGGTAACACCGGGGAGCTGTTTTTT. It codes for CASSIGDGNTGELFF. Full variable domain (rest looked up from reference TRBV25-1 and TRBJ2-2): EADIYQTPRYLVIGTGKKITLECSQTMGHDKMYWYQQDPGMELHLIHYSYGVNSTEKGDLSSESTVSRIRTEHFPLTLESARPSHTSQYLCASSIGDGNTGELFFGEGSRLTVL.

J is TRBJ2-1 and V is TRBV11-2; 7 bases line up with TRBD1. The CDR3 consists of 15 residues. With 5 bases clipped from V and 4 bases from J, the junction kept 8 bases outside the gene matches. Germline-derived CDR1 and CDR2 are SGHAT and FQNNGV. CDR3 in amino acids: CASSPGTAFYNEQFF. CDR3 coding DNA: TGTGCCAGCAGCCCCGGGACAGCGTTTTACAATGAGCAGTTCTTC.

The genes are TRBV7-2 and TRBJ2-7; 9 positions agree with TRBD1. The CDR3 extends over 15 amino acids. CDR1 SGHTA and CDR2 FQGNSA come from the germline V gene. The J segment lost 6 bases and the V segment lost 1 base, leaving 7 bases of the junction unmatched. Here the CDR3 DNA reads TGTGCCAGCAGCTTAGTTGGGACAGGGAGGTCCGAGCAGTACTTC. Its protein is CASSLVGTGRSEQYF.

This sequence joins TRBV5-1 and TRBJ2-3, with D perhaps matching TRBD1 (5 bases). CDR1 and CDR2 (germline): SGHRS, YFSETQ. The CDR3 is 15 residues long. Trimming removed 4 bases from V and 1 base from J, with 13 bases in between. CDR3 sequence reads: CASSVFTGGTDTQYF. The CDR3 region has the DNA TGCGCCAGCAGCGTATTCACAGGAGGCACAGATACGCAGTATTTT.

This clone was seen a single time. J is TRBJ2-5 and V is TRBV9; 8 positions match TRBD1. The germline V gene encodes CDR1 SGDLS and CDR2 YYNGEE. After removal of 0 bases from V and 2 bases from J, the junction contained 3 bases not matched to a gene. The CDR3 consists of 15 residues. The CDR3 reads CASSVGDRTQETQYF. For the CDR3, the DNA is TGTGCCAGCAGCGTAGGGGACAGGACTCAAGAGACCCAGTACTTC.

The CDR3 reads CATSEGLIRRGQETQYF. CDR3 nucleotide sequence: TGTGCCACCAGTGAGGGGCTGATTCGCAGAGGTCAAGAGACCCAGTACTTC. The gene calls are TRBV24-1 and TRBJ2-5; possibly TRBD1 for D (5 bases). This CDR3 spans 17 amino acids. With 4 bases removed from V and 2 bases from J, the gap between germline ends came to 19 bases. From germline, CDR1 is KGHDR and CDR2 SFDVKD.

The chain couples TRBV9 to TRBJ2-3; 12 nucleotides agree with TRBD2. There are 17 residues in the CDR3. Germline-derived CDR1 and CDR2 are SGDLS and YYNGEE. The V and J ends lost 4 bases and 6 bases, in that order; junction bases with no gene match: 12. This CDR3 reads CASSSRPSGGALDTQYF. Here the CDR3 DNA reads TGTGCCAGCAGCTCCCGCCCTAGCGGGGGGGCTTTGGATACGCAGTATTTT.

The chain couples TRBV4-3 to TRBJ2-4; the match to TRBD1 covers 9 bases. Germline V gene sequence: CDR1 LGHNA, CDR2 YSLEER. This CDR3 is built from 13 residues. The ends lost 3 bases at V and 9 bases at J; junction bases unmatched: 3. As DNA, the CDR3 is TGCGCCAGCAGCCAGGGACAGGGTGTCATTCAGTACTTC. Translating gives CASSQGQGVIQYF.

This clone appeared once. This sequence joins TRBV7-9 and TRBJ2-5, with a weak D call TRBD1 (6 bases). V lost 1 base and J lost 1, with 10 bases in between. This CDR3 has 15 amino acids. Germline V gene sequence: CDR1 SEHNR, CDR2 FQNEAQ (reference sequence). CDR3 sequence: CASSLGTVFQETQYF. In DNA form, the CDR3 reads TGTGCCAGCAGCTTAGGGACAGTCTTCCAAGAGACCCAGTACTTC.

J is TRBJ1-5 and V is TRBV7-3; D unresolved. Germline loops: CDR1 SGHTA, CDR2 FQGTGA. The V end was cut by 0 bases, the J end by 3 bases, with 6 bases between. CDR3 length: 14 amino acids. The CDR3 sequence is CASSLTRYNQPQHF. In DNA form, the CDR3 reads TGTGCCAGCAGCTTAACCCGTTACAATCAGCCCCAGCATTTT.

V gene TRBV11-2 combines with J gene TRBJ2-1; D call uncertain. V dropped 3 bases and J dropped 4 bases, with 7 bases sitting between them. The CDR3 loop spans 13 amino acids. Germline CDR1 and CDR2: SGHAT and FQNNGV. The CDR3 loop is CASSLAVYNEQFF. CDR3 nucleotide sequence: TGTGCCAGCAGCTTGGCAGTTTACAATGAGCAGTTCTTC.

Turning to this clone: Additional DNA sequences in this sample encode the identical CDR3. CDR3 region: CASSLGGNYGYTF. CDR3 DNA sequence: TGTGCCAGCAGCTTAGGAGGGAACTATGGCTACACCTTC. This chain links TRBV7-2 with TRBJ1-2, with D unresolved. V lost 1 base, J lost 2 bases, and 5 bases lay in between. Germline values: CDR1 SGHTA, CDR2 FQGNSA. The CDR3 is 13 amino acids.

This clone has a single count. This rearrangement joins TRBV27 to TRBJ2-5; the D gene is possibly TRBD1 (5 bases). The germline CDR1 and CDR2 sequences are MNHEY and SMNVEV (reference sequence). The CDR3 spans 15 residues. V shed 7 bases and J shed 1 base, with 16 bases lying between them. The CDR3 loop is CASIKFGDSQETQYF. In DNA form, the CDR3 reads TGTGCCAGCATAAAGTTCGGAGACAGCCAAGAGACCCAGTACTTC.

The chain is built from TRBV3-1 (or the pseudogene TRBV3-2) and TRBJ1-4; D is unresolved. V gave up 1 base and J gave up 12 bases, with 6 bases separating them. The germline V gene encodes CDR1 LGHDT and CDR2 YNNKEL (reference sequence). The CDR3 is 11 residues long. The CDR3 is CASSQVSQLFF. CDR3 DNA sequence: TGTGCCAGCAGCCAAGTGTCCCAACTGTTTTTT.